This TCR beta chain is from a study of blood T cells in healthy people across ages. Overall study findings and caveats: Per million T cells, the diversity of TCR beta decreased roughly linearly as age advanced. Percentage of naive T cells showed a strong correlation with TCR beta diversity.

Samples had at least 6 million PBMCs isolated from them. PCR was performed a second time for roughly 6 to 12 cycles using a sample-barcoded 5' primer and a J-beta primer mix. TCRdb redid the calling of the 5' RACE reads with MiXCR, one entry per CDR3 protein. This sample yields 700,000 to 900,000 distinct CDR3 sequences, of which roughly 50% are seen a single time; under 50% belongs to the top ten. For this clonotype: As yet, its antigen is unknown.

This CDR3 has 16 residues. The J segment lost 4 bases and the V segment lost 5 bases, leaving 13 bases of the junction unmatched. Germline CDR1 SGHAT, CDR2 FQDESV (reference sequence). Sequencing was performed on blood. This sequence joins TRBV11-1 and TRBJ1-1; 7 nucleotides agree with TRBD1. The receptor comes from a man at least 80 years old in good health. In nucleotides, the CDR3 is TGTGCCAGCAGCCTGACCCAGGGGGTCAGTGCCACTGAAGCTTTCTTT. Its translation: CASSLTQGVSATEAFF.